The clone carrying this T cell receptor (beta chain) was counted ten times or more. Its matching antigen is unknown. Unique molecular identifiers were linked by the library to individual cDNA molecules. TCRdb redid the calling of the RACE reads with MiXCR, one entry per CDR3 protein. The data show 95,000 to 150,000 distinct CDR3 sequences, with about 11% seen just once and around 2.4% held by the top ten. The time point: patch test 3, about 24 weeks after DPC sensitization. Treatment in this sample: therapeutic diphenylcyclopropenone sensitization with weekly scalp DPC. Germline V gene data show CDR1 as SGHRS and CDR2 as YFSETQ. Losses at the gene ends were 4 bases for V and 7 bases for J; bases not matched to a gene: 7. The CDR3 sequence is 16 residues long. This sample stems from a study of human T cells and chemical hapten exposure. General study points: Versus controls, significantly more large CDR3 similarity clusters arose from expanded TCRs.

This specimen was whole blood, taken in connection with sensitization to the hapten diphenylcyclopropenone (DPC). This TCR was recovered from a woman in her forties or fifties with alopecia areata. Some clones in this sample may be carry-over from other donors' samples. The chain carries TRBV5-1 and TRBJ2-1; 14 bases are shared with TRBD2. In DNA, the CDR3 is TGCGCCAGCAGCCCGCGGACTAGCGGGGGGAGGAATGAGCAGTTCTTC. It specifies CASSPRTSGGRNEQFF. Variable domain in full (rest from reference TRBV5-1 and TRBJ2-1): KAGVTQTPRYLIKTRGQQVTLSCSPISGHRSVSWYQQTPGQGLQFLFEYFSETQRNKGNFPGRFSGRQFSNSRSEMNVSTLELGDSALYLCASSPRTSGGRNEQFFGPGTRLTVL.